This T cell receptor (beta chain) was sequenced during a study of blood T cell repertoires in COVID-19. Whole-study context: Italy, Spain and the United States were the sources of the convalescent and acute COVID-19 samples. From T cells, B-cell-depleted T cells, or PBMCs came the material, which was cDNA or gDNA.

The germline V gene has CDR1 SGHNT and CDR2 YENEEA. J was trimmed by 8 bases and V by 0 bases; bases with no gene match: 13. The CDR3 is made up of 18 amino acids. Which cohort a participant joined came from the clinical history participants gave. Within 2 weeks before study entry, exposed participants met a COVID-19 case. Repertoires were generated with immunoSEQ multiplex PCR, while TCRdb's copy carries only in-frame clones and drops some. The top ten hold about 3.5% of the sample, which has 200,000 or so clones, about 87% seen once. Sequencing was carried out using PBMCs or T cells enriched from blood (not recorded which). The chain uses TRBV11-3 and TRBJ2-1, with TRBD2 matching 10 bases. The clonotype originates from a woman in her twenties or thirties who had been exposed to COVID-19. CDR3: CASSLDGMVAGGNDEQFF. Here the CDR3 DNA reads TGTGCCAGCAGCTTAGACGGAATGGTAGCGGGAGGTAACGATGAGCAGTTCTTC.